This T cell receptor (beta chain) was captured by sequencing in a study of neoadjuvant nivolumab and ipilimumab in lung cancer. The study, taken as a whole, reports: Resected-tumor TCR richness correlated positively with pretherapy blood richness. Only two of four nivolumab-treated tumors gained richness and clonality by surgery. TCR receptors were sequenced in few samples. Only a single major-pathologic-response sample was available for clonality analysis.

Sequencing used immunoSEQ multiplex PCR; TCRdb keeps in-frame clones, though not all of them. This table has 10,000 to 15,000 clones, approximately 94% appearing once. Remarks on this clone: The antigen is not known.

V gave up 3 bases and J gave up 0 bases; unmatched junction bases: 2. CDR3 length: 15 residues. CDR1 and CDR2 (germline): LGHNA, YNFKEQ. This chain uses TRBV4-2 with TRBJ2-1, with 7 bases aligning to TRBD2. Sequencing used peripheral blood, obtained after neoadjuvant nivolumab, alone or with ipilimumab, at or shortly before surgery. This sequence was found in an adult with non-small cell lung cancer. CDR3 sequence (DNA): TGTGCCAGCAGCCAGGGCGGGAGCTCCTACAATGAGCAGTTCTTC. Encoded protein: CASSQGGSSYNEQFF.